These 7 T cell receptor beta chains were sequenced from one sample in a study of cytomegalovirus exposure and HLA in healthy donors. PCR primers comprised 60 Vbeta and 13 Jbeta primers. Sequencing used immunoSEQ multiplex PCR; TCRdb keeps in-frame clones, though not all of them. Here the sample spans some 240,000 clones, 92% being singletons. The specimen sequenced was PBMCs. The receptors were sampled from a girl aged 2 to 10 in good health and CMV-seronegative.

The rearrangement uses TRBV28 and TRBJ2-3; 9 nucleotides line up with TRBD2. This CDR3 is built from 17 residues. V lost 6 bases and J lost 3; bases outside the gene matches: 13. CDR1 is MDHEN and CDR2 is SYDVKM in the germline V gene. CDR3 sequence reads: CASSRPKVSGGTDTQYF. CDR3 DNA sequence: TGTGCCAGCAGCCGGCCCAAAGTTAGCGGGGGAACAGATACGCAGTATTTT.

The chain has TRBV15 and TRBJ1-1; 7 bases agree with TRBD1. Germline CDR1 LNHNV, CDR2 YYDKDF (reference sequence). V lost 3 bases, J lost 3 bases, and 10 bases stayed unmatched. The CDR3 is 16 amino acids. The CDR3, as DNA: TGTGCCACCAGCAGGGCCCCTACAGGGGCCGACACTGAAGCTTTCTTT. This codes for CATSRAPTGADTEAFF.

This chain links TRBV6-6 with TRBJ2-1, with 7 bases lining up with TRBD1. The CDR3 loop spans 11 amino acids. Trimming cost V 9 bases and J 6 bases; bases outside gene matches: 2. Germline CDR1 reads MNHNY; CDR2 reads SVGAGI (reference sequence). DNA for the CDR3: TGTGCCAGTAGGGGGCTCAATGAGCAGTTCTTC. Residues: CASRGLNEQFF.

The genes are TRBV9 and TRBJ2-2, with D perhaps TRBD1 (5 bases). Germline lookup yields CDR1 SGDLS and CDR2 YYNGEE. Trimming cost V 0 bases and J 6 bases, with 6 bases left between them. The CDR3 runs 13 residues. CDR3 nucleotides: TGTGCCAGCAGCGTAGCAGGGTCCGGGGAGCTGTTTTTT. Protein sequence: CASSVAGSGELFF.

The V and J genes are TRBV10-1 and TRBJ1-1; D not certain. V was trimmed by 6 bases and J by 1 base, leaving 6 bases between them. This CDR3 is built from 12 residues. Germline assignment: CDR1 WNHNN and CDR2 SYGVQD (reference sequence). CDR3 in DNA: TGCGCCAGCAGCCAGTCGAACACTGAAGCTTTCTTT. It is translated as CASSQSNTEAFF.

This clone has just a few counts. This chain connects TRBV10-2 to TRBJ2-1; D is unclear. The CDR3 is 13 amino acids. Germline CDR1 is WSHSY and CDR2 is SAAADI. Deletions cut 3 bases from V and 7 bases from J, with 10 bases between. CDR3 in amino acids: CASSDLFRNEQFF. The CDR3 DNA reads as TGCGCCAGCAGTGATCTCTTTCGGAATGAGCAGTTCTTC.

J is TRBJ1-3 and V is TRBV29-1, with D possibly matching TRBD1 (6 bases). Germline V gives CDR1 SQVTM, CDR2 ANQGSEA. This CDR3 has 14 residues. V dropped 8 bases and J dropped 0 bases, with 14 bases sitting between them. Here the CDR3 DNA reads TGCAGCTACAGGGAAACAGGCTCTGGAAACACCATATATTTT. Translating gives CSYRETGSGNTIYF. Full variable domain (remainder filled in from reference TRBV29-1 and TRBJ1-3): SAVISQKPSRDICQRGTSLTIQCQVDSQVTMMFWYRQQPGQSLTLIATANQGSEATYESGFVIDKFPISRPNLTFSTLTVSNMSPEDSSIYLCSYRETGSGNTIYFGEGSWLTVV.